This is a list of T cell receptor beta chains from one sample in a study of PD-1 blockade in classical Hodgkin lymphoma. Clones were sequenced by immunoSEQ multiplex PCR, and TCRdb holds only the in-frame ones, with some missing. The table includes approximately 98,000 clones, roughly 87% detected once. Sequences were derived from peripheral blood mononuclear cells (PBMCs), sampled before the second cycle of nivolumab. The receptors here all came from a human donor with classical Hodgkin lymphoma. The CDR3 runs from the conserved cysteine through the conserved F or W. The D gene is left open where the match is weak. A clone size is listed for some rows: how often the clone was seen (once, few, many), or a class if it is expanded.

few,TRBV6-6,TRBJ2-1,.,TGTGCCAGCAGTTACTCGGGTGGTGCGAGCGCTGAGCAGTTCTTC,CASSYSGGASAEQFF
.,TRBV28,TRBJ2-1,TRBD2,TGTGCCAGCATCCAGCGGGAGGGCCGAAATGAGCAGTTCTTC,CASIQREGRNEQFF
.,TRBV4-1,TRBJ2-1,.,TGCGCCAGCAGCCAAGATCGGGGGACCCCGGATGAGCAGTTCTTC,CASSQDRGTPDEQFF
.,TRBV27,TRBJ2-1,TRBD2,TGTGCCAGCAGTTTCACTCCCGGGACTAGCGGTGAGCAGTTCTTC,CASSFTPGTSGEQFF
once,TRBV7-9,TRBJ1-1,TRBD1,TGTGCCAGCAGCTCTCCCCTTACGGGACAGGGGGCAGCGAACACTGAAGCTTTCTTT,CASSSPLTGQGAANTEAFF
.,TRBV5-1,TRBJ2-3,.,TGCGCCAGCAGCCTACAGGGAAGTCGTTCAGATACGCAGTATTTT,CASSLQGSRSDTQYF
.,TRBV6-5,TRBJ1-4,.,TGTGCCAGCAGCGATCGACAGACTAATGAAAAACTGTTTTTT,CASSDRQTNEKLFF
.,TRBV5-8,TRBJ1-2,.,TGTGCCAGCAGCTTGCCAGGGGAGTACTATGGCTACACCTTC,CASSLPGEYYGYTF
few,TRBV7-9,TRBJ1-2,.,TGTGCCAGCAGCCAATCATGGCCCGGCTACACCTTC,CASSQSWPGYTF
.,TRBV7-2,TRBJ2-7,.,TGTGCCAGCAGCTCCCGGAGGGACTACGAGCAGTACTTC,CASSSRRDYEQYF
.,TRBV29-1,TRBJ2-5,TRBD1,TGCAGCGTGGGTATGGTACCGGGACAGGGGTCCCAAGAGACCCAGTACTTC,CSVGMVPGQGSQETQYF
.,TRBV30,TRBJ2-5,TRBD2,TGTGCCTGGAGTGTCCAACTAGCGGGAGTAGAGACCCAGTACTTC,CAWSVQLAGVETQYF
.,TRBV15,TRBJ2-3,.,TGTGCCACCAGCAGAGATCTGGTAGATACGCAGTATTTT,CATSRDLVDTQYF
.,TRBV6-5,TRBJ2-1,TRBD2,TGTGCCAGCAGTAGGCGGGAGTCGATGAATGAGCAGTTCTTC,CASSRRESMNEQFF
.,TRBV4-1,TRBJ2-5,.,TGCGCCAGCAGCCAAGATGGGAGGGGGGAGACCCAGTACTTC,CASSQDGRGETQYF
.,TRBV5-8,TRBJ2-3,.,TGTGCCAGCAGCCCCTGGACAGATACGCAGTATTTT,CASSPWTDTQYF
.,TRBV18,TRBJ2-3,TRBD1,TGTGCCAGCTCAGAATGGGACAGGGGCGCAGATACGCAGTATTTT,CASSEWDRGADTQYF
.,TRBV11-2,TRBJ2-7,TRBD1,TGTGCCAGCAGAAACTACAGGGGGGAGTCCCACGAGCAGTACTTC,CASRNYRGESHEQYF
.,TRBV6-5,TRBJ1-3,.,TGTGCCAGCAGTTACTCCCCTGGAAACACCATATATTTT,CASSYSPGNTIYF
few,TRBV28,TRBJ1-2,.,TGTGCCAGCAGTGTACAGGGATTCTATGGCTACACCTTC,CASSVQGFYGYTF
.,TRBV19,TRBJ1-2,.,TGTGCCAGTAGCGATATGGGGTCCTCGCGGGTCACCTATGGCTACACCTTC,CASSDMGSSRVTYGYTF
.,TRBV6-5,TRBJ1-2,.,TGTGCCAGCAGTTACACCATTACAGGGAACAACTATGGCTACACCTTC,CASSYTITGNNYGYTF
.,TRBV11-2,TRBJ2-5,TRBD2,TGTGCCAGCAGCTTCCCTAGCGGGAGTCCCCAAGAGACCCAGTACTTC,CASSFPSGSPQETQYF
.,TRBV6-4,TRBJ1-1,.,TGTGCCAGCAGTGCGGGGGCGCGCACTGAAGCTTTCTTT,CASSAGARTEAFF
.,TRBV4-2,TRBJ2-7,.,TGTGCCAGCAGCCCAGACAAAGGCTACGAGCAGTACTTC,CASSPDKGYEQYF
.,TRBV29-1,TRBJ2-3,.,TGCAGCGCCCACGGGCAGTATTTT,CSAHGQYF
.,TRBV19,TRBJ1-5,TRBD1,TGTGCCAGTACCTTCGGGACAGGGGGAAGTGGTCAGCCCCAGCATTTT,CASTFGTGGSGQPQHF
.,TRBV7-2,TRBJ1-2,TRBD1,TGTGCCAGCAGCTCCCTCGGAGGGGGCGGAGGCTATGGCTACACCTTC,CASSSLGGGGGYGYTF
.,TRBV4-1,TRBJ2-5,.,TGCGCCAGCAGCCAAGACCCGGGGGGCGCAATCAGGGAGACCCAGTACTTC,CASSQDPGGAIRETQYF
.,TRBV19,TRBJ2-3,.,TGTGCCAGTAGCCCATGGGTGTCTGGGGGCACAGATACGCAGTATTTT,CASSPWVSGGTDTQYF
.,TRBV5-8,TRBJ2-1,.,TGTGCCAGCAGCTTGGTTTTCGGTCAGGGGAACAAGGAGCAGTTCTTC,CASSLVFGQGNKEQFF
.,TRBV7-9,TRBJ1-1,.,TGTGCCAGCAGCTTAGAATGGGGGAACACTGAAGCTTTCTTT,CASSLEWGNTEAFF
.,TRBV16,TRBJ1-2,.,TGTGCCAGCAGCCAATCTGGCGATGGCTACACCTTC,CASSQSGDGYTF
once,TRBV6-1,TRBJ2-7,.,TGTGCAGGGGATGGACCATATACTGGGGAGCAGTACTTC,CAGDGPYTGEQYF
.,TRBV4-3,TRBJ2-5,TRBD1,TGCGCCAGCAGCCAAGATAGCCAGGGGGCGAGGGATGGGACCCAGTACTTC,CASSQDSQGARDGTQYF
once,TRBV6-1,TRBJ1-6,.,TGTGCCAGCAGTGAGGGAGTCGGTAATTCACCCCTCCACTTT,CASSEGVGNSPLHF
.,TRBV7-6,TRBJ2-2,TRBD2,TGTGCCAGCAGCCCTTTAGGGCGGGAGGTCGGGCTGTTTTTT,CASSPLGREVGLFF
.,TRBV10-2,TRBJ2-1,TRBD2,TGCGCCAGCAGTTATAGCGGGGGTGGGTACAATGAGCAGTTCTTC,CASSYSGGGYNEQFF
.,TRBV6-5,TRBJ2-7,.,TGTGCCAGCAGTTACCGCTATAACTCCTACGAGCAGTACTTC,CASSYRYNSYEQYF